The clone carrying this T cell receptor beta chain was seen just once. This specimen comes from a study of blood T cell repertoires in COVID-19. At the level of the study: COVID-19 samples, acute and convalescent, were from the United States, Italy and Spain. The cDNA or gDNA used as material had been derived from T cells, B-cell-depleted T cells, or PBMCs.

Clones were sequenced by immunoSEQ multiplex PCR, and TCRdb holds only the in-frame ones, with some missing. The table shows 90,000 to 120,000 clones, with about 80% occurring only once. Specimen: peripheral blood. This receptor was obtained from an elderly woman with active or convalescent COVID-19.

CDR3 region: CASSLLRGTSEAFF. CDR3 sequence (DNA): TGTGCCAGCAGTTTGCTCAGGGGGACGTCAGAAGCTTTCTTT. The rearrangement uses TRBV28 and TRBJ1-1; 7 bases fit TRBD1. The CDR3 is made up of 14 amino acids. V lost 3 bases to trimming and J lost 8 bases; unmatched junction nucleotides: 9. Per germline, CDR1 MDHEN and CDR2 SYDVKM.